The present TCR beta chain was sequenced within a study of technical replicates of blood from several donors. Profiled with immunoSEQ multiplex PCR; TCRdb holds only in-frame clones, not every one. The sample records more than 90,000 clones, almost 96% being singletons. Trimming took 3 bases from V and 0 from J, leaving 8 bases between them. This CDR3 contains 14 residues. Germline CDR1 is GTSNPN and CDR2 is SVGIG (reference sequence). This clone was detected once. Sequencing input: T cells isolated from PBMCs. This sequence originates from a human donor in good health. The V and J genes are TRBV30 and TRBJ2-2; D is unresolved. As DNA, the CDR3 is TGTGCCTGGAGAAAGAGCTCGAACACCGGGGAGCTGTTTTTT. Translated: CAWRKSSNTGELFF.